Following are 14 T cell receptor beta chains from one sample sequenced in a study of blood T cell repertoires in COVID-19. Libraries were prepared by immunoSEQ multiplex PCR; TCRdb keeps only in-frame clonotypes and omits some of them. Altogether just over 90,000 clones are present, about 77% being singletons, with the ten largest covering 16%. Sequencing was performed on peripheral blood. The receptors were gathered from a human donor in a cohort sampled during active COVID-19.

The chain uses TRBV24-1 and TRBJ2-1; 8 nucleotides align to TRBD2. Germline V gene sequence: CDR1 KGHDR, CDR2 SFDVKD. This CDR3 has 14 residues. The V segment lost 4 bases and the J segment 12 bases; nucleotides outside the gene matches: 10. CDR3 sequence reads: CATSDPGLAGWQFF. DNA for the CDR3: TGTGCCACCAGTGACCCAGGACTAGCCGGCTGGCAGTTCTTC.

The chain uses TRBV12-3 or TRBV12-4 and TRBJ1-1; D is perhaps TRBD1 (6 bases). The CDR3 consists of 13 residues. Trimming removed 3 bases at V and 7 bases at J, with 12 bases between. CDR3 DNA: TGTGCCAGCAGTTTCTGGACAGCTGGTGAAGCTTTCTTT. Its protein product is CASSFWTAGEAFF.

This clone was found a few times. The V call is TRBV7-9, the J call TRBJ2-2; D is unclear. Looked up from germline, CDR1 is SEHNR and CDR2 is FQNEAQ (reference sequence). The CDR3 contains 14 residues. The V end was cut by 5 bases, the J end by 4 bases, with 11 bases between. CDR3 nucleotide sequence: TGTGCCAGCAGCCCCTCGTCGGGCACCGGGGAGCTGTTTTTT. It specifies CASSPSSGTGELFF.

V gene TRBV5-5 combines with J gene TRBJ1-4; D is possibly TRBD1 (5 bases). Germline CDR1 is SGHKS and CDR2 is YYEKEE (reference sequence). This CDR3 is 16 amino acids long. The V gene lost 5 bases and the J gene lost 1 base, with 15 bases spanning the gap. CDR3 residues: CASRRSTGGTNEKLFF. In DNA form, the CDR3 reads TGTGCCAGCAGGAGGAGTACGGGGGGAACTAATGAAAAACTGTTTTTT.

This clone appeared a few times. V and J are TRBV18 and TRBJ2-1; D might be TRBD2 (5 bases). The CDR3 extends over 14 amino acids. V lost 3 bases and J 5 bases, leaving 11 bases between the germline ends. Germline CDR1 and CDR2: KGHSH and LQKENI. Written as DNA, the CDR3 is TGTGCCAGCTCACCTTCTAACGGGAACAATGAGCAGTTCTTC. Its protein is CASSPSNGNNEQFF.

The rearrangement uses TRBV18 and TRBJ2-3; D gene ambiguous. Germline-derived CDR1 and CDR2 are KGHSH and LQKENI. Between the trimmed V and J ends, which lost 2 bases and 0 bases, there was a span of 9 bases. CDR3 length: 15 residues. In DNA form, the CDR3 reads TGTGCCAGCTCACCAGGGCAGCTCAGCACAGATACGCAGTATTTT. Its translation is CASSPGQLSTDTQYF.

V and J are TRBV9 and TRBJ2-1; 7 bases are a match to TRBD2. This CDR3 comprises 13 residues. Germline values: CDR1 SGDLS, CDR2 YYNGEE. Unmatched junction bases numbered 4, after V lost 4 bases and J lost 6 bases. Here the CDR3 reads CASSSGLVNEQFF. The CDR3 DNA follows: TGTGCCAGCAGCTCCGGACTAGTCAATGAGCAGTTCTTC.

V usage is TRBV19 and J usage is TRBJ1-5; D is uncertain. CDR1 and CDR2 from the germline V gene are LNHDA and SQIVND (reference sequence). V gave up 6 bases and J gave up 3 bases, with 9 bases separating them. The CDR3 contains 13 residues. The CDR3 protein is CASSPQYNQPQHF. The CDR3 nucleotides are TGTGCCAGTAGCCCTCAGTACAATCAGCCCCAGCATTTT.

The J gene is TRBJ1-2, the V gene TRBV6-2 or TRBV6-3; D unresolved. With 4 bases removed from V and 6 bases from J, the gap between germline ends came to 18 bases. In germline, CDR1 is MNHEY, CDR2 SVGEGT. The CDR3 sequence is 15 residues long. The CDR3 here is CASSLAWAEVDGYTF. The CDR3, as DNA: TGTGCCAGCAGTTTGGCTTGGGCAGAAGTGGATGGCTACACCTTC.

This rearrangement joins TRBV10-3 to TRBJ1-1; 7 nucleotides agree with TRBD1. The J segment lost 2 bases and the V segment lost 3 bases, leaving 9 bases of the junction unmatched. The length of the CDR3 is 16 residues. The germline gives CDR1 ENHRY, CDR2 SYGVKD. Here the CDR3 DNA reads TGTGCCATCAGTGAACCCCCAGGGGGGACAAACACTGAAGCTTTCTTT. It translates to CAISEPPGGTNTEAFF.

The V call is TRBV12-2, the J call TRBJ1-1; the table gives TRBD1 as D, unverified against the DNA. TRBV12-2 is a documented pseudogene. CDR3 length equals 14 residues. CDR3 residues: CASRLYKDSTEAFF. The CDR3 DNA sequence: TGTGCAAGTCGTCTTTATAAGGACAGCACTGAAGCTTTCTTT.

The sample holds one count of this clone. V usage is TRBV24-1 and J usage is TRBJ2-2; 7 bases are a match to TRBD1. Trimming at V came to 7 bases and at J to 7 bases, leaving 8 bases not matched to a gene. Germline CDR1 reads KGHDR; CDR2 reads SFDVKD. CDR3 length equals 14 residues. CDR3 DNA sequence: TGTGCCACCAGCCAGGGGGTATTGGGCGGGGAGCTGTTTTTT. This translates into CATSQGVLGGELFF.

The CDR3 DNA reads as TGTGCCAGCAGCGGTGGACAGGGGGACTATGAGCAGTTCTTC. Its protein product is CASSGGQGDYEQFF. This sequence joins TRBV9 and TRBJ2-1; 10 bases line up with TRBD1. The CDR3 is 14 residues long. Looked up from germline, CDR1 is SGDLS and CDR2 is YYNGEE. The V gene end was trimmed by 3 bases and the J gene end by 8 bases; junction bases not matched to a gene: 5.

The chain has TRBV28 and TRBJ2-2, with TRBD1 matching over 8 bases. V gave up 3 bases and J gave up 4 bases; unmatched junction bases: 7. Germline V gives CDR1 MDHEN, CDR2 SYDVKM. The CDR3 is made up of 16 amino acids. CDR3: CASSLEQGAFTGELFF. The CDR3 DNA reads TGTGCCAGCAGTTTGGAGCAGGGGGCCTTCACCGGGGAGCTGTTTTTT.